This TCR beta chain was observed in a study of blood T cells in healthy people across ages. Findings and limits, study-wide: Age advanced and TCR beta diversity per million T cells fell, roughly linearly.

Worth noting for this clonotype: The antigen is undetermined.

J was trimmed by 6 bases and V by 6 bases; bases with no gene match: 6. Looked up from germline, CDR1 is SGHTA and CDR2 is FQGNSA. This CDR3 comprises 14 residues. Next came a second PCR, run for about 6 to 12 cycles, which used a sample-barcoded 5' primer along with a J-beta primer mix. A template-switch adaptor that had 12 random nucleotides put a tag on each cDNA molecule. TCRdb redid the calling of the 5' RACE reads with MiXCR, one entry per CDR3 protein. This table holds roughly 1.5 million distinct CDR3 sequences, 35% to 45% found once. The receptor comes from a woman between 18 and 29 years old in good health. Sequencing input: blood. V gene TRBV7-2 combines with J gene TRBJ2-1; 9 nucleotides align to TRBD2. The CDR3: CASRKGGGGNEQFF. The CDR3 DNA reads TGTGCCAGCAGAAAGGGCGGGGGGGGCAATGAGCAGTTCTTC.